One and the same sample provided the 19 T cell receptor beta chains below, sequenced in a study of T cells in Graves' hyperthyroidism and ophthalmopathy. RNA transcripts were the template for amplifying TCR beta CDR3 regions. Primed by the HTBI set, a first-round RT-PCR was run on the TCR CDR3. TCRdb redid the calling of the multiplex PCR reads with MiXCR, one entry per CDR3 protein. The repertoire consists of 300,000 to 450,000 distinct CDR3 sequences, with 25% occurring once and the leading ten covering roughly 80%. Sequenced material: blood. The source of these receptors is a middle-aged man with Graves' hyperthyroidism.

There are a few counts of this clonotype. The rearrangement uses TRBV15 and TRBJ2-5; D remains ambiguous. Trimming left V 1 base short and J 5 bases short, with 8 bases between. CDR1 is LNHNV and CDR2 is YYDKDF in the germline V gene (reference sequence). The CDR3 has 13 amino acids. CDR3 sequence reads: CATSRGADETQYF. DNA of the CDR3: TGTGCCACCAGCAGAGGGGCGGACGAGACCCAGTACTTC.

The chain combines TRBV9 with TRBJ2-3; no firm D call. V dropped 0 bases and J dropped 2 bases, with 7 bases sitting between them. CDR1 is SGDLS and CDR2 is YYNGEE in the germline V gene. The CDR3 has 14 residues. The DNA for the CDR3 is TGTGCCAGCAGCGTAGCGTCGTCCACAGATACGCAGTATTTT. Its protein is CASSVASSTDTQYF.

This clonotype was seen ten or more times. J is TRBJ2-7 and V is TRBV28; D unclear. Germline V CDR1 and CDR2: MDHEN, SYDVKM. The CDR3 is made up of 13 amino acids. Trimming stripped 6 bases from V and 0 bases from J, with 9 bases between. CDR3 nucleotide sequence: TGTGCCAGCAGAGCTACCCTCTCCTACGAGCAGTACTTC. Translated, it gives CASRATLSYEQYF.

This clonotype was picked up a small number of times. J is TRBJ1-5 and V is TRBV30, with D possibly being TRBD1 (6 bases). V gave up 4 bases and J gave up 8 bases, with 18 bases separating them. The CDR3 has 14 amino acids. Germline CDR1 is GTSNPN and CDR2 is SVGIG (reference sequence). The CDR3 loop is CAWNSGGSGEPQHF. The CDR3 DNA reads TGTGCCTGGAACTCGGGGGGCTCGGGGGAGCCCCAGCATTTT. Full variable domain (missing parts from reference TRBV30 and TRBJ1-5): SQTIHQWPATLVQPVGSPLSLECTVEGTSNPNLYWYRQAAGRGLQLLFYSVGIGQISSEVPQNLSASRPQDRQFILSSKKLLLSDSGFYLCAWNSGGSGEPQHFGDGTRLSIL.

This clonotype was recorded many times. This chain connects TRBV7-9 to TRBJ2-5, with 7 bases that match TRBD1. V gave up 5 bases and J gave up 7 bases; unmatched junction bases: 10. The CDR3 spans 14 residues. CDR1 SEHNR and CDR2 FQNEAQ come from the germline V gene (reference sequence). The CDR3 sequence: CASSPTTGEWTQYF. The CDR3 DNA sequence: TGTGCCAGCAGCCCTACCACAGGGGAGTGGACCCAGTACTTC.

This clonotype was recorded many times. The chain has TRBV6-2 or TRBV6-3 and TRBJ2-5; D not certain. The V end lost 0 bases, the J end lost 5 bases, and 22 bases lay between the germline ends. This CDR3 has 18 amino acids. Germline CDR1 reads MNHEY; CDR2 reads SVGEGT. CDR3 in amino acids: CASSYSMKSAGSYETQYF. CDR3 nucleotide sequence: TGTGCCAGCAGTTACTCGATGAAGTCAGCCGGGTCCTATGAGACCCAGTACTTC.

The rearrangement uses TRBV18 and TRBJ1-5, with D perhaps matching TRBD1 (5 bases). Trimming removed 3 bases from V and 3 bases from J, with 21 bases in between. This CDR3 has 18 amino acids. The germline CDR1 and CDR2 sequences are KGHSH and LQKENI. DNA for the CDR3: TGTGCCAGCTCACCTGGGGCAGCGAGTTGGACGTTCAATCAGCCCCAGCATTTT. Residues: CASSPGAASWTFNQPQHF.

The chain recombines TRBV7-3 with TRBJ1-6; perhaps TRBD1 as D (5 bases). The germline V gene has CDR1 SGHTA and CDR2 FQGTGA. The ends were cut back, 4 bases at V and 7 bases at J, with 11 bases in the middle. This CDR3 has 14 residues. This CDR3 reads CASSSGAGNSPLHF. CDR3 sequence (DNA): TGTGCCAGCAGCTCCGGGGCGGGGAATTCACCCCTCCACTTT.

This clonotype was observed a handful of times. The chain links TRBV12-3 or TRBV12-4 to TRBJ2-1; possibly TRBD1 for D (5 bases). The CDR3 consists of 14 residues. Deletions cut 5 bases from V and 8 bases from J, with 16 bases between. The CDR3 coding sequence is TGTGCCAGCAGTCCGAGGTCCCTAGGGGATGAGCAGTTCTTC. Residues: CASSPRSLGDEQFF.

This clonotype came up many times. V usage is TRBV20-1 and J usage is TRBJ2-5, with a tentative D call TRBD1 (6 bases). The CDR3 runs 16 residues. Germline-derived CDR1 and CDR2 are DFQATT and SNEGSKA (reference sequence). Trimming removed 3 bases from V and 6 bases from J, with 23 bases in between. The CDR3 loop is CSASDTRGTGKKTQYF. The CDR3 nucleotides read TGCAGTGCTAGTGATACTAGGGGGACCGGCAAAAAGACCCAGTACTTC.

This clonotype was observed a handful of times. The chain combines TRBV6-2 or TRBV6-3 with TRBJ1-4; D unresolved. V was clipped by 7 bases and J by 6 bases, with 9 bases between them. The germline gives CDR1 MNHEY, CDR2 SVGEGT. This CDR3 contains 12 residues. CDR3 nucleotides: TGTGCCAGCAACAGAGCGGATGAAAAACTGTTTTTT. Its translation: CASNRADEKLFF.

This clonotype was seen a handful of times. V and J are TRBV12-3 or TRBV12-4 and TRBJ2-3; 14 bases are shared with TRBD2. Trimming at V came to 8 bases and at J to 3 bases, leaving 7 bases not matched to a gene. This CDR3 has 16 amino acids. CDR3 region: CASLGGTSGRTDTQYF. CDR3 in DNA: TGTGCCAGCCTGGGCGGGACTAGCGGGAGAACAGATACGCAGTATTTT.

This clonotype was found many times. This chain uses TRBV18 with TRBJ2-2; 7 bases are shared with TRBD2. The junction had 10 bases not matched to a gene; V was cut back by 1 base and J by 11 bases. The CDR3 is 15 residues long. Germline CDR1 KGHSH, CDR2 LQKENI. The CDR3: CASSPRSGGSPELFF. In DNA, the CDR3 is TGTGCCAGCTCACCACGCTCGGGAGGCTCCCCAGAGCTGTTTTTT.

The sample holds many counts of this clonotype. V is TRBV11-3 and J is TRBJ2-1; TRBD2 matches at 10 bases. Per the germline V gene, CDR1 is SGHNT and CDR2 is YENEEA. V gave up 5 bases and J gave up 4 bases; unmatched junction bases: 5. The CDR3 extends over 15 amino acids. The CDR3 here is CASSATSGLYNEQFF. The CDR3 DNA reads TGTGCCAGCAGCGCGACTAGCGGGTTGTACAATGAGCAGTTCTTC.

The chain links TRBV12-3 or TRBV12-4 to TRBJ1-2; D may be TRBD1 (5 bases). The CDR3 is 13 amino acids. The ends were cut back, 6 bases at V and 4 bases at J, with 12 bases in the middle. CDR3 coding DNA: TGTGCCAGCAGCCCACAGGAGAGCTATGGCTACACCTTC. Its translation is CASSPQESYGYTF.

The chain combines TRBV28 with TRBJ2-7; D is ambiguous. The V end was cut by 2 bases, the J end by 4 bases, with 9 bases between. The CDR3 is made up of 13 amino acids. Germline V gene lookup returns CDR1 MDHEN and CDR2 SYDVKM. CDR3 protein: CASSLNAQYEQYF. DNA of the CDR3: TGTGCCAGCAGTTTAAACGCACAGTACGAGCAGTACTTC.

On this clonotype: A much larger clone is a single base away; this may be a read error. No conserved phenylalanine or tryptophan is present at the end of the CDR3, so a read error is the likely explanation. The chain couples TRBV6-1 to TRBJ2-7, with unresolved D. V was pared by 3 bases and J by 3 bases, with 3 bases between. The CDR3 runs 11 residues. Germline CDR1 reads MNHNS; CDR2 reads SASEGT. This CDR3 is CASSEYYEQYL. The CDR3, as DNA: TGTGCCAGCAGTGAGTACTACGAGCAGTACTTA.

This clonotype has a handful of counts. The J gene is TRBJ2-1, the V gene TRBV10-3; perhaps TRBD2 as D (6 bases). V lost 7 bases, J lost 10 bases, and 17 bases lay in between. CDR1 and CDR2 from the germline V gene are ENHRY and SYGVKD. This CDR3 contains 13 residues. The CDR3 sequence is CAITNTGAREQFF. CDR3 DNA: TGTGCCATCACCAATACGGGAGCAAGGGAGCAGTTCTTC.

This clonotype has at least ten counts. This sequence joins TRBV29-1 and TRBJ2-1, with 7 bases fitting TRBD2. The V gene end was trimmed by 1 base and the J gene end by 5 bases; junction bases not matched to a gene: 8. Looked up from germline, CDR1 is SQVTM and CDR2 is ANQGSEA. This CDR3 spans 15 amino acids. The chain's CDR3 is CSVEAHGGRDNEQFF. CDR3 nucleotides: TGCAGCGTTGAAGCCCATGGTGGGAGGGACAATGAGCAGTTCTTC.